Below, 15 T cell receptor beta chains from the same sample are listed, as sequenced in a study of blood T cell repertoires in COVID-19. Assay: immunoSEQ multiplex PCR; the TCRdb copy retains only in-frame clones and omits some. The sample includes 30,000 to 40,000 clones, over 70% of them seen just once. The sequenced material came from peripheral blood. All receptors come from a man older than 75 with acute or convalescent COVID-19.

V and J are TRBV29-1 and TRBJ2-2; 9 bases match TRBD2. The germline CDR1 and CDR2 sequences are SQVTM and ANQGSEA. Germline trimming cut 4 bases from V and 6 bases from J; bases unmatched to any gene: 6. This CDR3 has 14 amino acids. CDR3 sequence: CSVGFLAGSGELFF. The DNA of the CDR3 is TGCAGCGTTGGGTTTCTAGCGGGATCCGGGGAGCTGTTTTTT.

As DNA, the CDR3 is TGTGCCAGCACCGAAGGTCCGACTAGCGGGTACACAGATACGCAGTATTTT. Translated, it gives CASTEGPTSGYTDTQYF. This chain joins TRBV3-1 (or the pseudogene TRBV3-2) and TRBJ2-3, with 10 bases fitting TRBD2. The CDR3 is 17 residues long. Germline-derived CDR1 and CDR2 are LGHDT and YNNKEL (reference sequence). Losses at the gene ends were 7 bases for V and 2 bases for J; bases not matched to a gene: 12.

This chain connects TRBV7-2 to TRBJ2-1; 9 bases fit TRBD1. Germline V gives CDR1 SGHTA, CDR2 FQGNSA. The CDR3 has 15 residues. With 5 bases clipped from V and 8 bases from J, the junction kept 10 bases outside the gene matches. This CDR3 is CASSLQPGQGHEQFF. DNA for the CDR3: TGTGCCAGCAGCCTCCAACCGGGACAGGGTCATGAGCAGTTCTTC.

The chain combines TRBV7-2 with TRBJ2-1; 7 positions match TRBD2. The germline V gene encodes CDR1 SGHTA and CDR2 FQGNSA. The CDR3 runs to 17 residues. V lost 2 bases to trimming and J lost 5 bases; unmatched junction nucleotides: 12. CDR3 protein: CASSLPGRKDYDNEQFF. CDR3 bases: TGTGCCAGCAGCTTACCCGGGAGGAAGGACTACGACAATGAGCAGTTCTTC.

V and J are TRBV3-1 (or the pseudogene TRBV3-2) and TRBJ2-2, with a weak D call TRBD2 (7 bases). The V end was cut by 2 bases, the J end by 5 bases, with 12 bases between. This CDR3 region has 15 residues. The V gene's germline CDR1 is LGHDT and CDR2 YNNKEL (reference sequence). CDR3 in amino acids: CASSQMAGATGELFF. The DNA of the CDR3 is TGTGCCAGCAGCCAAATGGCGGGGGCTACCGGGGAGCTGTTTTTT.

CDR3 residues: CASSPNVAGGPDTQYF. In nucleotides, the CDR3 is TGTGCCAGCAGCCCTAACGTAGCGGGAGGGCCCGATACGCAGTATTTT. This chain uses TRBV27 with TRBJ2-3; 11 bases align to TRBD2. The J segment lost 6 bases and the V segment lost 6 bases, leaving 11 bases of the junction unmatched. Germline lookup yields CDR1 MNHEY and CDR2 SMNVEV (reference sequence). The CDR3 is made up of 16 amino acids.

This chain connects TRBV6-2 or TRBV6-3 to TRBJ1-2, with D tentatively TRBD1 (6 bases). The germline gives CDR1 MNHEY, CDR2 SVGEGT. V was clipped by 4 bases and J by 10 bases, with 19 bases between them. The CDR3 length is 14 residues. For the CDR3, the DNA is TGTGCCAGCAGTTCCGACAGGATCCTTTTGGCCTACACCTTC. It is translated as CASSSDRILLAYTF.

To note about this clone: At one end the junction does not follow the germline gene, possibly because of a read error. V and J are TRBV20-1 and TRBJ2-3, with D unresolved. Germline V gives CDR1 DFQATT, CDR2 SNEGSKA (reference sequence). This CDR3 is 8 amino acids long. CDR3 protein: CSARDNDF. DNA for the CDR3: TGCAGTGCTAGAGATAATGATTTT.

This rearrangement joins TRBV19 to TRBJ2-1; 11 positions agree with TRBD2. Germline assignment: CDR1 LNHDA and CDR2 SQIVND (reference sequence). This CDR3 has 16 amino acids. V shed 5 bases, J shed 7 bases, and the junction held 10 bases outside the gene matches. The CDR3 region has the DNA TGTGCCAGTAGTCCTAATACTAGCGGGAGAAAGAATGAGCAGTTCTTC. It specifies CASSPNTSGRKNEQFF.

The J gene is TRBJ1-6, the V gene TRBV5-3; 8 bases match TRBD1. TRBV5-3 is known as an ORF, though its function is uncertain. The CDR3 is 15 residues long. V gave up 4 bases and J gave up 10 bases; unmatched junction bases: 10. The CDR3 sequence is CARSPLGQGRSPLHF. The DNA for the CDR3 is TGTGCCAGAAGCCCCCTCGGACAGGGTAGGTCACCCCTCCACTTT.

The sample holds one count of this clone. The V call is TRBV7-2, the J call TRBJ1-3; D may be TRBD1 (6 bases). V lost 5 bases and J 1 base, leaving 18 bases between the germline ends. This CDR3 has 17 residues. Per germline, CDR1 SGHTA and CDR2 FQGNSA. The CDR3 sequence is CASSMAFGRGSGNTIYF. Here the CDR3 DNA reads TGTGCCAGCAGCATGGCATTCGGCAGGGGATCTGGAAACACCATATATTTT.

The chain employs TRBV6-5 and TRBJ2-5; possibly TRBD2 for D (7 bases). From germline, CDR1 is MNHEY and CDR2 SVGAGI. This CDR3 has 14 amino acids. The ends were cut back, 8 bases at V and 2 bases at J, with 15 bases in the middle. The CDR3 loop reads CASGRGGGQETQYF. DNA for the CDR3: TGTGCCAGCGGCAGGGGCGGGGGTCAAGAGACCCAGTACTTC.

This chain joins TRBV12-3 or TRBV12-4 and TRBJ2-5; maybe TRBD2 (6 bases). V was cut by 3 bases and J by 5 bases, with 10 bases left in between. The CDR3 length is 13 residues. This CDR3 is CASSLGTSETQYF. CDR3 nucleotide sequence: TGTGCCAGCAGTTTGGGAACTAGCGAGACCCAGTACTTC.

The rearrangement uses TRBV27 and TRBJ1-2, with 11 bases identical to TRBD1. From germline, CDR1 is MNHEY and CDR2 SMNVEV (reference sequence). The length of the CDR3 is 14 residues. V trimming: 6 bases; J trimming: 4 bases; junction bases outside the gene matches: 4. In nucleotides, the CDR3 is TGTGCCAGCAGCAGGACAGGGGGCGCCTATGGCTACACCTTC. Translated, it gives CASSRTGGAYGYTF.

This chain links TRBV5-4 with TRBJ2-5; 7 bases align to TRBD2. This CDR3 spans 15 amino acids. Germline values: CDR1 SGHNT, CDR2 YYREEE (reference sequence). With V trimmed by 4 bases and J by 2 bases, 8 bases remained unmatched. CDR3 region: CASSPIPGGQETQYF. The CDR3, as DNA: TGTGCCAGCAGCCCGATCCCGGGGGGACAAGAGACCCAGTACTTC.